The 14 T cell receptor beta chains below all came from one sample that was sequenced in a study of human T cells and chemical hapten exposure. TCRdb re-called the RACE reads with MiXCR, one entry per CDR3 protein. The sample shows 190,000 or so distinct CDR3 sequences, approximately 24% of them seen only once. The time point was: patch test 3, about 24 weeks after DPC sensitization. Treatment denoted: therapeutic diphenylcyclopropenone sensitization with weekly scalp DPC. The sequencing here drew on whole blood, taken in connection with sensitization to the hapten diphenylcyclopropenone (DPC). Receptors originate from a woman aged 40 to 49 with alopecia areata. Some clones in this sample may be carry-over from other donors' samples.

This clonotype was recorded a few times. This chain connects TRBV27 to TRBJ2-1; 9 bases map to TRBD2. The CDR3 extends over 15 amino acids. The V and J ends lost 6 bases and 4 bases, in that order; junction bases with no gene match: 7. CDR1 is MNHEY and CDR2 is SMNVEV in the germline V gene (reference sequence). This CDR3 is CASSSTTSGYNEQFF. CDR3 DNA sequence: TGTGCCAGCAGCTCCACAACTAGCGGGTACAATGAGCAGTTCTTC.

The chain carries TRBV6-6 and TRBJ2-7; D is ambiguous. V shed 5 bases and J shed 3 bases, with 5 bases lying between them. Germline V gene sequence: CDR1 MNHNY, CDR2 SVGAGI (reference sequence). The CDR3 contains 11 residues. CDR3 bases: TGTGCCAGCAGTGCTATCTACGAGCAGTACTTC. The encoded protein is CASSAIYEQYF.

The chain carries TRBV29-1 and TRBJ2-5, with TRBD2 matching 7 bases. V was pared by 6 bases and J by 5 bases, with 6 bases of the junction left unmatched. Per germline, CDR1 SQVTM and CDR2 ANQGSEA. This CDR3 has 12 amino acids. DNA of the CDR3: TGCAGCGTGGCCCGGGAGGCGGAGACCCAGTACTTC. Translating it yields CSVAREAETQYF. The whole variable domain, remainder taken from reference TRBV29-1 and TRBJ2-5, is SAVISQKPSRDICQRGTSLTIQCQVDSQVTMMFWYRQQPGQSLTLIATANQGSEATYESGFVIDKFPISRPNLTFSTLTVSNMSPEDSSIYLCSVAREAETQYFGPGTRLLVL.

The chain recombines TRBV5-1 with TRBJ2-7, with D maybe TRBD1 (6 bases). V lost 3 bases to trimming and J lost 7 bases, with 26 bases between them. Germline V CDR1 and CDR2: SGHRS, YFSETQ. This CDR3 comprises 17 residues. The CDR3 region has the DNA TGCGCCAGCAGCTCGTCGGAGGTGGCAGGGGAATCGGGAGAGCAGTACTTC. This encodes CASSSSEVAGESGEQYF.

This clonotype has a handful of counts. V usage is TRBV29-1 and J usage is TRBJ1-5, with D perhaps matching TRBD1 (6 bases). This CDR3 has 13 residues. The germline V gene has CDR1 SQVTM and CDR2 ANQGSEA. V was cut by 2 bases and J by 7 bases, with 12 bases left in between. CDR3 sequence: CSVETGNGQPQHF. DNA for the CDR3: TGCAGCGTTGAAACAGGGAATGGACAGCCCCAGCATTTT.

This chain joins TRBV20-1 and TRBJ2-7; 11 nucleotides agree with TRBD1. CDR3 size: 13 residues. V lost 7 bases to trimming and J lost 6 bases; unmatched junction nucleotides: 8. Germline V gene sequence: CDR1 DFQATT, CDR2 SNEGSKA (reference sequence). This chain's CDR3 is CSVAGTGGFEQYF. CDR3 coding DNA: TGCAGTGTTGCGGGGACAGGGGGTTTCGAGCAGTACTTC.

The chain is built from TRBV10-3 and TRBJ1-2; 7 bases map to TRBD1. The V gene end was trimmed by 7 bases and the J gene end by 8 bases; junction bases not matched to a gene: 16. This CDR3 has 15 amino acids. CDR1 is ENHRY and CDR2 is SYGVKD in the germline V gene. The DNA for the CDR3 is TGTGCCATCACCCAGGGAGCCGGGACAGCCCAAGGCTACACCTTC. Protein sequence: CAITQGAGTAQGYTF.

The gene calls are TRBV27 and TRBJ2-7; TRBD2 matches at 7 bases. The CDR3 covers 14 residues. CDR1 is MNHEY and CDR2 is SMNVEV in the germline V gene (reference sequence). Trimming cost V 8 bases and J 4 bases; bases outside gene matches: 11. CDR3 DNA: TGTGCCAGCTCCGCGGGGGTGGCCATTTACGAGCAGTACTTC. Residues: CASSAGVAIYEQYF.

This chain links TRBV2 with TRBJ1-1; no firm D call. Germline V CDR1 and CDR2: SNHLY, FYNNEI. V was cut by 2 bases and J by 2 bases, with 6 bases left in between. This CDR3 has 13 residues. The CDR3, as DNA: TGTGCCAGCAGTGAACTGGAAAACACTGAAGCTTTCTTT. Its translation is CASSELENTEAFF.

In nucleotides, the CDR3 is TGTGCCAGCAGCTTAACTCCTAGCGGGAGTACCGGGGAGCTGTTTTTT. Translated: CASSLTPSGSTGELFF. The chain employs TRBV7-2 and TRBJ2-2; TRBD2 matches 10 bases. The germline gives CDR1 SGHTA, CDR2 FQGNSA. The CDR3 consists of 16 residues. Germline trimming cut 2 bases from V and 5 bases from J; bases unmatched to any gene: 5.

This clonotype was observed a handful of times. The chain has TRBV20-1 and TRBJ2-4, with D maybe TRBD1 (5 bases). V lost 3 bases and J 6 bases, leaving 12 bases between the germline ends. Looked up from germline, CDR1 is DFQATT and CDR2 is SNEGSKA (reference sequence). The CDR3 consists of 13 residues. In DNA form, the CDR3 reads TGCAGTGCTAGCCGGCTAGGGGTAAACATTCAGTACTTC. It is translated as CSASRLGVNIQYF.

The CDR3 nucleotides are TGTGCCAGCACCCCCGGGACTAGGGGAAGCTACGAGCAGTACTTC. Its translation: CASTPGTRGSYEQYF. The chain carries TRBV6-2 or TRBV6-3 and TRBJ2-7, with TRBD2 matching 8 bases. J gave up 3 bases and V 7 bases, and 11 bases lay outside the gene matches. This CDR3 is 15 amino acids long. Germline CDR1 and CDR2: MNHEY and SVGEGT.

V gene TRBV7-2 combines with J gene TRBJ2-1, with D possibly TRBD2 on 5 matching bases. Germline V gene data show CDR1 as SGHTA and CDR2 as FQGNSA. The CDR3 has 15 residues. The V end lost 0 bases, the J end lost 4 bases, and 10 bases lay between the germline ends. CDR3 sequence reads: CASSLASGQYNEQFF. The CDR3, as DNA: TGTGCCAGCAGCTTAGCGAGCGGCCAATACAATGAGCAGTTCTTC.

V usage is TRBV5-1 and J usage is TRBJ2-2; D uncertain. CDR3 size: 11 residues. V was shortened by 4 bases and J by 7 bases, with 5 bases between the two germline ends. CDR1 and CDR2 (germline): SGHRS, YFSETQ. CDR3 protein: CASSKYGELFF. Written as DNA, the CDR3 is TGCGCCAGCAGCAAATACGGGGAGCTGTTTTTT.